This TCR beta chain was identified in a study of identifying expanded T cells in peripheral blood. General study findings and limits: Over about two and four weeks, about 17 and 20 clones changed, versus around 1.3 between replicates. Two-week clone count variance significantly increased as total template count grew.

No infections or other immune events were documented during collection. Profiled with immunoSEQ multiplex PCR; TCRdb holds only in-frame clones, not every one. The table has about 91,000 clones, about 91% seen once. On this clone: What it binds is unknown.

CDR1 and CDR2 (germline): MDHEN, SYDVKM. This CDR3 region has 16 residues. After removal of 4 bases from V and 6 bases from J, the junction contained 5 bases not matched to a gene. The genes are TRBV28 and TRBJ2-1, with TRBD2 identical over 14 bases. The sequence was obtained from a person aged 18 to 70 in good health. The sequenced sample consisted of blood. CDR3 sequence (DNA): TGTGCCAGCAGTTGGGGACTAGCGGGAGCTAGCAATGAGCAGTTCTTC. As protein: CASSWGLAGASNEQFF.